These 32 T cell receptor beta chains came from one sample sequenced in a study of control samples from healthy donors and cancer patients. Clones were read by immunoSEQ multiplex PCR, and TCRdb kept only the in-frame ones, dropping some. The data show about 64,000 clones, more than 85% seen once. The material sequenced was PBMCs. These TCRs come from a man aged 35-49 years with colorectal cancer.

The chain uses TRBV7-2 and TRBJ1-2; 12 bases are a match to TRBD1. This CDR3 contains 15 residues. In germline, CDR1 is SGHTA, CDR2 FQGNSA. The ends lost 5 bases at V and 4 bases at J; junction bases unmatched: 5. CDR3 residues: CASSPGQGASYGYTF. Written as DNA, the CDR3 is TGTGCCAGCAGCCCGGGACAGGGGGCGAGCTATGGCTACACCTTC.

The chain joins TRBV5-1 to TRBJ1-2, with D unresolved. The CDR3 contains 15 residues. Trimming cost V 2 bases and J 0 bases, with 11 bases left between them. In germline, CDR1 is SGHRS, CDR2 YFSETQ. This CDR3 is CASSLQEPSNYGYTF. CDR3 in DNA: TGCGCCAGCAGCTTACAAGAACCCTCTAACTATGGCTACACCTTC.

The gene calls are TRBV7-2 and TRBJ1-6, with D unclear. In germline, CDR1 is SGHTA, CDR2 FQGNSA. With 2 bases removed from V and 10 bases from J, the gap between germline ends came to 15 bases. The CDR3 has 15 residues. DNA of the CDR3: TGTGCCAGCAGCTTACAGGTGGTGATCGGATCACCCCTCCACTTT. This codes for CASSLQVVIGSPLHF.

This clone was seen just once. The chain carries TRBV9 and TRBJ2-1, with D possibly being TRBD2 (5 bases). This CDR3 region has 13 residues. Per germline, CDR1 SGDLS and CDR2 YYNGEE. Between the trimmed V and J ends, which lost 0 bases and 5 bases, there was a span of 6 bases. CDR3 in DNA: TGTGCCAGCAGCGTAGGGGAGCACAATGAGCAGTTCTTC. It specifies CASSVGEHNEQFF.

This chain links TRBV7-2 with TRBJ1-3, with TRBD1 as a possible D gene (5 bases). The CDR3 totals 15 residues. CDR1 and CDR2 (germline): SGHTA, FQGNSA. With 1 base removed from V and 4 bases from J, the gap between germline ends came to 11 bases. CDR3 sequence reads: CASSLGGTVGNTIYF. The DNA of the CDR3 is TGTGCCAGCAGCTTAGGGGGGACTGTCGGAAACACCATATATTTT.

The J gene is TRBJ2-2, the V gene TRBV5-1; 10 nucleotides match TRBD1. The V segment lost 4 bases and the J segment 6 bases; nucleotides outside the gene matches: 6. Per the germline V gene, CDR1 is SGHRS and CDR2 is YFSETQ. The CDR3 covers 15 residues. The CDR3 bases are TGCGCCAGCAGCCGGGGGACAGGGGAATCCGGGGAGCTGTTTTTT. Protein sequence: CASSRGTGESGELFF.

CDR3 loop: CASSDSANTEAFF. CDR3 DNA sequence: TGCGCCAGCAGTGATTCAGCGAACACTGAAGCTTTCTTT. V and J are TRBV10-2 and TRBJ1-1; D not certain. The CDR3 covers 13 residues. Germline assignment: CDR1 WSHSY and CDR2 SAAADI. V was pared by 3 bases and J by 1 base, with 6 bases between.

CDR3 coding DNA: TGTGCCAGCAGCTTAGGTCCCGGGGGGCAGATCTACGAGCAGTACTTC. Translation: CASSLGPGGQIYEQYF. The rearrangement links TRBV11-2 to TRBJ2-7; TRBD2 is a possible D gene (7 bases). Trimming cost V 1 base and J 3 bases, with 16 bases left between them. The CDR3 spans 16 residues. The V gene's germline CDR1 is SGHAT and CDR2 FQNNGV.

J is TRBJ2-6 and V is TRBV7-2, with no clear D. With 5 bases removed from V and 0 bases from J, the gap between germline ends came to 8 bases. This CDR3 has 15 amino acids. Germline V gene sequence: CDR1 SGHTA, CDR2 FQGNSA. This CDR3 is CASSPDGSGANVLTF. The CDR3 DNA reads TGTGCCAGCAGCCCGGACGGCTCTGGGGCCAACGTCCTGACTTTC.

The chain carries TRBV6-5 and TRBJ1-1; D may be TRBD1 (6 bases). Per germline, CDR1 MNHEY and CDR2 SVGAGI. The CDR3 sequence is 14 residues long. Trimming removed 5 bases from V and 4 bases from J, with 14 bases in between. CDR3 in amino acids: CASSHRAGSTEAFF. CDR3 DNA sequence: TGTGCCAGCAGTCACAGGGCGGGGAGCACTGAAGCTTTCTTT.

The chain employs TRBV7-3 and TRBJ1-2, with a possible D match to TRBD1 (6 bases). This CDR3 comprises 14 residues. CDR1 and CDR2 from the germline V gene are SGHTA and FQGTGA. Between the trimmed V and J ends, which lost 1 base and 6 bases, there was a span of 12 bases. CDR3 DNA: TGTGCCAGCAGCTTAAATCAGGGGTTGAATGGCTACACCTTC. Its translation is CASSLNQGLNGYTF.

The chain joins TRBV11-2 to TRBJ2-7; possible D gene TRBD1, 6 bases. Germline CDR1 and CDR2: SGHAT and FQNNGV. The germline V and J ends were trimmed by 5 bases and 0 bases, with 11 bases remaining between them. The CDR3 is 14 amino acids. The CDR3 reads CASSRGHHSYEQYF. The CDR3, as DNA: TGTGCCAGCAGCCGGGGACACCACTCCTACGAGCAGTACTTC. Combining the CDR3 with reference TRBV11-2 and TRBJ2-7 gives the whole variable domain EAGVAQSPRYKIIEKRQSVAFWCNPISGHATLYWYQQILGQGPKLLIQFQNNGVVDDSQLPKDRFSAERLKGVDSTLKIQPAKLEDSAVYLCASSRGHHSYEQYFGPGTRLTVT.

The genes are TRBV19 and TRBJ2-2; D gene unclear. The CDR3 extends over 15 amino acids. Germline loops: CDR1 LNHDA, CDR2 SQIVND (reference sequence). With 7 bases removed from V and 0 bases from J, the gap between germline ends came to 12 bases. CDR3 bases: TGTGCCAGTAATGACGGCTCCGCGAACACCGGGGAGCTGTTTTTT. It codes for CASNDGSANTGELFF.

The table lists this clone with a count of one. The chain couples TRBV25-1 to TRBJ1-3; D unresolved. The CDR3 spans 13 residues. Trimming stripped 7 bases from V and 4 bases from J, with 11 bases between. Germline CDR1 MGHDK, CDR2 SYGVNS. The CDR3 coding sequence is TGTGCCAGCACCTACGCGGGCGGAAACACCATATATTTT. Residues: CASTYAGGNTIYF.

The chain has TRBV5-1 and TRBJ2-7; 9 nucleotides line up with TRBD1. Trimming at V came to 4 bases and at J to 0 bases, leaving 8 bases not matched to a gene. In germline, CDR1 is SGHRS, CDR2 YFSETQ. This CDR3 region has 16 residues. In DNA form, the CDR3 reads TGCGCCAGCAGCAACTGGGACAGGGCCAGCTCCTACGAGCAGTACTTC. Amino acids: CASSNWDRASSYEQYF.

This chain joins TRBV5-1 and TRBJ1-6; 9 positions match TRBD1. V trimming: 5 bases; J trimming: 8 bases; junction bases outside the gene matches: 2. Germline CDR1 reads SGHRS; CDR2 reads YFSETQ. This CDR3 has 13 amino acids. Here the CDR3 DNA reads TGCGCCAGCAGACAGGGGGCTGATTCACCCCTCCACTTT. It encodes CASRQGADSPLHF. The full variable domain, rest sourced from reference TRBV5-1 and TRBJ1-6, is KAGVTQTPRYLIKTRGQQVTLSCSPISGHRSVSWYQQTPGQGLQFLFEYFSETQRNKGNFPGRFSGRQFSNSRSEMNVSTLELGDSALYLCASRQGADSPLHFGNGTRLTVT.

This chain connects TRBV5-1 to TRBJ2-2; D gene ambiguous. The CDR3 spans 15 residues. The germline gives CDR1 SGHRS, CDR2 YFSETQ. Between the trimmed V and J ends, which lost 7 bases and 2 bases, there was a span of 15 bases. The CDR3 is CASLMFPKNTGELFF. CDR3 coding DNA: TGCGCCAGCTTGATGTTCCCCAAAAACACCGGGGAGCTGTTTTTT.

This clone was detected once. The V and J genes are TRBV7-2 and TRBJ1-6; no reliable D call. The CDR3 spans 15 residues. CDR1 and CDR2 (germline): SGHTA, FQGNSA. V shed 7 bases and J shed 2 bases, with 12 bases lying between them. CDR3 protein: CASTDPGPYNSPLHF. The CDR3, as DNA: TGTGCCAGCACCGATCCGGGTCCCTATAATTCACCCCTCCACTTT.

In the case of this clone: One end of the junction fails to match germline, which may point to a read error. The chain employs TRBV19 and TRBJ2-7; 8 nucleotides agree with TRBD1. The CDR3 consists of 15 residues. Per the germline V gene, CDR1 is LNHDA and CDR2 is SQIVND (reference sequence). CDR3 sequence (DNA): TGTGCCAGTAGCATAGCCGACAGGGGTACCTACGAGCAGTACTTC. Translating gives CASSIADRGTYEQYF.

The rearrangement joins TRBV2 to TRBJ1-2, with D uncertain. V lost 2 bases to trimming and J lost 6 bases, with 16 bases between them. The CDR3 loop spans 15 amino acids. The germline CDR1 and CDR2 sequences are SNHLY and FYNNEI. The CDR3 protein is CASSETSEPLDGYTF. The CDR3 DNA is TGTGCCAGCAGTGAAACCTCGGAACCCCTGGATGGCTACACCTTC. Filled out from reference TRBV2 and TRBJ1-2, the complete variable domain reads EPEVTQTPSHQVTQMGQEVILRCVPISNHLYFYWYRQILGQKVEFLVSFYNNEISEKSEIFDDQFSVERPDGSNFTLKIRSTKLEDSAMYFCASSETSEPLDGYTFGSGTRLTVV.

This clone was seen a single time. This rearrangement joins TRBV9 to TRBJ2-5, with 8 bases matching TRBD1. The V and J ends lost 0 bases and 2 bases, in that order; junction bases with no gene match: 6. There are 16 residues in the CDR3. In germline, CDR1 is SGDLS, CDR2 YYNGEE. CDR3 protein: CASSVATGGTQETQYF. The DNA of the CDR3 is TGTGCCAGCAGCGTAGCTACAGGGGGAACACAAGAGACCCAGTACTTC.

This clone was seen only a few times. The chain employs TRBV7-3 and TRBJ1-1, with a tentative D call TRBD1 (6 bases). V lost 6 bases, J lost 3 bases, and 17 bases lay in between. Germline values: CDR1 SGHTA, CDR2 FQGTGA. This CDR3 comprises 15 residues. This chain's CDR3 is CASRHNTGWDTEAFF. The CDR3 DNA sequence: TGTGCCAGCAGGCATAACACAGGGTGGGACACTGAAGCTTTCTTT.

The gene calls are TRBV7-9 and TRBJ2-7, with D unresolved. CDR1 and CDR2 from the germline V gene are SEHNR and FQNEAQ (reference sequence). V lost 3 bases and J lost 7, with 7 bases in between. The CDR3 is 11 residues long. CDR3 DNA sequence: TGTGCCAGCAGCTTTAGTGTTGAGCAGTACTTC. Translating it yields CASSFSVEQYF.

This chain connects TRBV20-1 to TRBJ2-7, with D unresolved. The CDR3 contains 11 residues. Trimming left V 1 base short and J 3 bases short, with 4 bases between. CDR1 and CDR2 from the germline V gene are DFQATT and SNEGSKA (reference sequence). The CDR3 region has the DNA TGCAGTGCTAGAGGGGGCTACGAGCAGTACTTC. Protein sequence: CSARGGYEQYF.

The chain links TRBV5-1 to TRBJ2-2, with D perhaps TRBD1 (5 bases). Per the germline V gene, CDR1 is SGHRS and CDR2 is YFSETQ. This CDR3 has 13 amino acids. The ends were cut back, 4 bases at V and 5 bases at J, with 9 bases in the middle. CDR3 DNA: TGCGCCAGCAGCGCGGACACTACCGGGGAGCTGTTTTTT. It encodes CASSADTTGELFF.

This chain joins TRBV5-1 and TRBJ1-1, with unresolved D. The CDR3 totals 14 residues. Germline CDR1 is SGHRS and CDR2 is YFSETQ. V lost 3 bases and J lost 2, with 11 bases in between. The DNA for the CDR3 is TGCGCCAGCAGCTCGGGGTCGGGTAACACTGAAGCTTTCTTT. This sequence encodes CASSSGSGNTEAFF.

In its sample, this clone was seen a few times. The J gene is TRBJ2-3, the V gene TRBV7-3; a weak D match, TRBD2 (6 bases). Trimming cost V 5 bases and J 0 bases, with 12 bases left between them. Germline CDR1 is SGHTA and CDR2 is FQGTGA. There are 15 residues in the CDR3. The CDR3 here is CASSLRGGSTDTQYF. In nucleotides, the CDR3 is TGTGCCAGCAGCCTCCGGGGAGGCAGCACAGATACGCAGTATTTT.

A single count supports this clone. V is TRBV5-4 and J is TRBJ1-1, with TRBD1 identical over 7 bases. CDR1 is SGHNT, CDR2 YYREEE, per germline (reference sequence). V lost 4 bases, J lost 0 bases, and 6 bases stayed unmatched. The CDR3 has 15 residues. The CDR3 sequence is CASSLGQDLNTEAFF. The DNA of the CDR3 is TGTGCCAGCAGCCTAGGACAGGATCTGAACACTGAAGCTTTCTTT.

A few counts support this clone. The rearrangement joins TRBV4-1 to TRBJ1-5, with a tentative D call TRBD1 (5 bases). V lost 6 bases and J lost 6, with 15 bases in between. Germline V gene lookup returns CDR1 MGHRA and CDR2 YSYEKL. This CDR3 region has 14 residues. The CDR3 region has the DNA TGCGCCAGCAGTCACCCAGGGTTCCCTCAGCCCCAGCATTTT. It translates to CASSHPGFPQPQHF.

CDR3 coding DNA: TGTGCCAGCAGCCAGGGTAGGACTAGGTCGAGCGGGGAGCTGTTTTTT. It codes for CASSQGRTRSSGELFF. The chain is built from TRBV3-1 (or the pseudogene TRBV3-2) and TRBJ2-2, with TRBD2 matching over 7 bases. Germline CDR1 reads LGHDT; CDR2 reads YNNKEL (reference sequence). This CDR3 comprises 16 residues. V lost 3 bases, J lost 7 bases, and 11 bases stayed unmatched.

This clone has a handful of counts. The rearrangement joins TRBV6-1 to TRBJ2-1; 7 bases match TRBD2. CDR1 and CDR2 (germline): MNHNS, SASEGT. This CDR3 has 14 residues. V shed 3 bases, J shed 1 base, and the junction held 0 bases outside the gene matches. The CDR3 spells CASSEGGSYNEQFF. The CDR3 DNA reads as TGTGCCAGCAGTGAGGGGGGGTCCTACAATGAGCAGTTCTTC.

The CDR3 here is CASSLGMRTGRYEQYF. The CDR3 coding sequence is TGTGCCAGCAGCTTAGGTATGCGGACAGGGCGATACGAGCAGTACTTC. The chain carries TRBV7-2 and TRBJ2-7; the match to TRBD1 covers 8 bases. This CDR3 region has 16 residues. CDR1 is SGHTA and CDR2 is FQGNSA in the germline V gene. The trim removed 1 base at V and 4 bases at J, leaving 9 bases unmatched.